A selection of T cell receptor beta chains follows, all from one sample in a study of cytomegalovirus exposure and HLA in healthy donors. The method was immunoSEQ multiplex PCR; TCRdb's version includes in-frame clones alone and lacks a portion of them. This sample has 90,000 to 150,000 clones, with 6.5% to 9.5% found just once. Sample: PBMCs. The receptors shown here come from a woman in her forties in good health and CMV-seropositive. The conserved cysteine and the conserved F or W are not part of the CDR3 here.

CDR3 protein | J gene | V gene
ASSPLGQAEYEQY | TRBJ2-7 | TRBV18
ASSHGQGNQPQH | TRBJ1-5 | TRBV27
ASSIPRQAPMNTEAF | TRBJ1-1 | TRBV19
ASSLAGNTEAF | TRBJ1-1 | TRBV7-3
ASRRTAPLLQEQY | TRBJ2-7 | TRBV6-5
ASRRAVTDTQY | TRBJ2-3 | TRBV19
ASSLTGSTYNEQF | TRBJ2-1 | TRBV2
ASSLERTIRELF | TRBJ2-2 | TRBV5-1
ASSLGQADTEAF | TRBJ1-1 | TRBV7-8
AWKKDTYTEAF | TRBJ1-1 | TRBV30
ASSSGVMNTEAF | TRBJ1-1 | TRBV11-3
ASSPIGQLEAF | TRBJ1-1 | TRBV5-1
ASSFWQGTEAF | TRBJ1-1 | TRBV5-5
ASSLALLGAGNTIY | TRBJ1-3 | TRBV7-9
ASSPAQGRRETQY | TRBJ2-5 | TRBV14
ASSLDPGFGMNTEAF | TRBJ1-1 | TRBV5-5
ASSLAKGTGASYNEQF | TRBJ2-1 | TRBV5-1
ASGLGTSGRETQY | TRBJ2-5 | TRBV12-5
SVEGDPQGTEAF | TRBJ1-1 | TRBV29-1
ASSWGIYGYT | TRBJ1-2 | TRBV28
ASSLDRSYNEQF | TRBJ2-1 | TRBV5-5
ASSLEYRQGNEKLF | TRBJ1-4 | TRBV7-9
ASSLGMWRGRLFNEQF | TRBJ2-1 | TRBV5-1
SAALTDTQY | TRBJ2-3 | TRBV20-1
ASSSLAGFTDTQY | TRBJ2-3 | TRBV7-9
ASPSGTWETQY | TRBJ2-5 | TRBV6-1
ASSLGSTGFAEQY | TRBJ2-7 | TRBV11-3
ASSLAGTGGAWGNTIY | TRBJ1-3 | TRBV7-9
ASGSYNEQF | TRBJ2-1 | TRBV6-1
ASGIAGITGELF | TRBJ2-2 | TRBV19
ASSPRTSGDFYNEQF | TRBJ2-1 | TRBV11-2
ASSLAWTGPNSPLH | TRBJ1-6 | TRBV23-1
ASSLADYSYEQY | TRBJ2-7 | TRBV4-1
ASSVDILQNEQF | TRBJ2-1 | TRBV5-1
ASSESRVNTEAF | TRBJ1-1 | TRBV10-1
ASSPRGSGELGYYGYT | TRBJ1-2 | TRBV9
ASSLGINYGYT | TRBJ1-2 | TRBV7-2
ASSGDNPSEQY | TRBJ2-7 | TRBV5-1
ATTNRQGLSYGYT | TRBJ1-2 | TRBV28
ASSPLRGGSETQY | TRBJ2-5 | TRBV19
ASSLIRAGYT | TRBJ1-2 | TRBV27
ASSYGHSYEQY | TRBJ2-7 | TRBV6-5
ASNLQGGLNQPQH | TRBJ1-5 | TRBV27
ASSGQAGNQPQH | TRBJ1-5 | TRBV19
AWSVRIKPGWSEQY | TRBJ2-7 | TRBV30
ASSMVDRTYEQY | TRBJ2-7 | TRBV19
ASSLDRGMSGNTIY | TRBJ1-3 | TRBV5-4
ASSVQGLAKNIQY | TRBJ2-4 | TRBV9
AISVADSYEQY | - | TRBV10-3
ASRDRTASEAF | TRBJ1-1 | TRBV2
ASSQQGLDEKLF | TRBJ1-4 | TRBV19
ASSFLGENTEAF | TRBJ1-1 | TRBV11-1
ASSLSGPYGYT | TRBJ1-2 | TRBV11-2
ASSLAAGAIAGELF | TRBJ2-2 | TRBV11-1
ASRTGFYEQY | TRBJ2-7 | TRBV10-2